The T cell receptor beta chain described here comes from a study of CD8+CD57+ T cells in acquired aplastic anemia. General study findings and limits: A significant difference in CD8+ Simpson's diversity between patients and controls was not found.

In regard to this clonotype: Its antigen is unidentified.

The study profiled TCR beta VDJ and CDR3 using genomic DNA as template. TCRdb independently ran MiXCR on the reads; one entry per CDR3 protein. The sample shows some 410,000 distinct CDR3 sequences, roughly 64% of them seen only once. Input material: sorted CD4+, CD8+, or CD8+CD57+ T cells (not recorded which) from PBMCs. The receptor was derived from a human donor in good health, serving as a control.

The CDR3 DNA follows: TGTGCCAGCAGTTTAAGGGGGGAGCTGAGGGAGACCCAGTACTTC. Amino acid sequence: CASSLRGELRETQYF. The genes are TRBV12-3 or TRBV12-4 and TRBJ2-5; TRBD1 or TRBD2 may be the D gene (6 bases each). The ends were cut back, 2 bases at V and 5 bases at J, with 15 bases in the middle. The CDR3 sequence is 15 residues long.